This entry lists 5 T cell receptor beta chains sequenced from one sample in a study of vaccination effects on CD4 cells after COVID-19. Sequencing used immunoSEQ multiplex PCR; TCRdb keeps in-frame clones, though not all of them. The table records under 35,000 clones, 55% to 70% of them present only once. These receptors are not linked to any known antigen. Expansion with viral peptide pools was applied to antigen-specific CD4+ T cells by the ViraFEST assay prior to sequencing. Investigators separated out CD4+ T cells once approximately 11 days of culture had passed. The vaccine given was either BNT162b2 or mRNA-1273, in two doses. The material was CD4+ T cells from PBMCs cultured with SARS-CoV-2 spike peptides, obtained after COVID-19 vaccination. The source is a human donor who received a COVID-19 vaccine.

The chain carries TRBV19 and TRBJ2-6, with no clear D. The V gene lost 4 bases and the J gene lost 1 base, with 14 bases spanning the gap. The CDR3 loop spans 17 amino acids. Germline V gives CDR1 LNHDA, CDR2 SQIVND (reference sequence). This CDR3 is CASSTLTAVSGANVLTF. In DNA form, the CDR3 reads TGTGCCAGTAGTACCTTAACGGCGGTTTCTGGGGCCAACGTCCTGACTTTC.

The genes are TRBV20-1 and TRBJ1-5; possibly TRBD1 for D (6 bases). The CDR3 runs to 13 residues. Germline CDR1 DFQATT, CDR2 SNEGSKA (reference sequence). The germline V and J ends were trimmed by 3 bases and 6 bases, with 12 bases remaining between them. As DNA, the CDR3 is TGCAGTGCTAGTGGGGGGGCCGGTCAGCCCCAGCATTTT. Translating it yields CSASGGAGQPQHF.

This clone has only a few counts. The CDR3 sequence is CASSARGQNIQYF. CDR3 DNA: TGTGCCAGCAGCGCGCGGGGCCAAAACATTCAGTACTTC. V usage is TRBV13 and J usage is TRBJ2-4; possibly TRBD2 for D (6 bases). The CDR3 extends over 13 amino acids. CDR1 is PRHDT, CDR2 FYEKMQ, per germline (reference sequence). V was pared by 5 bases and J by 5 bases, with 10 bases between.

This clone was seen a few times. The rearrangement uses TRBV3-1 (or the pseudogene TRBV3-2) and TRBJ2-2, with TRBD2 matching 14 bases. V was pared by 4 bases and J by 3 bases, with 1 base of the junction left unmatched. CDR1 and CDR2 (germline): LGHDT, YNNKEL (reference sequence). The CDR3 totals 16 residues. CDR3 nucleotides: TGTGCCAGCAGCCTGGGACTAGCGGGGGACACCGGGGAGCTGTTTTTT. This encodes CASSLGLAGDTGELFF.

This clone was seen just once. The V call is TRBV5-6, the J call TRBJ1-5; D unclear. Germline V gene sequence: CDR1 SGHDT, CDR2 YYEEEE. Deletions cut 0 bases from V and 4 bases from J, with 14 bases between. This CDR3 is built from 16 residues. The CDR3 DNA reads as TGTGCCAGCAGCTTGGAACTGGAGGGTTCGAATCAGCCCCAGCATTTT. Residues: CASSLELEGSNQPQHF.